This TCR beta chain derives from a study of blood T cell repertoires in COVID-19. Study-level information: Spain, Italy and the United States supplied samples that represented acute and convalescent COVID-19. The cDNA or gDNA used as material had been derived from T cells, B-cell-depleted T cells, or PBMCs.

Authors' processing steps: Amplification of reference gene primers provided the estimated nucleated cell counts. Data came from immunoSEQ multiplex PCR; TCRdb stores just in-frame clones and leaves some out. For V, J and clone size, that table is used; D and trimming come from the DNA. The data show some 70,000 clones, about 85% seen once. Germline V gene sequence: CDR1 MNHEY, CDR2 SVGAGI. The CDR3 sequence is 15 residues long. Trimming took 2 bases from V and 2 from J, leaving 10 bases between them. Sequencing input: peripheral blood. The chain recombines TRBV6-5 with TRBJ1-5, with D possibly being TRBD1 (5 bases). The sequence derives from an elderly man with acute or convalescent COVID-19. The CDR3 DNA is TGTGCCAGCAGTTACCGGCCGGGGGGCAATCAGCCCCAGCATTTT. Residues: CASSYRPGGNQPQHF.